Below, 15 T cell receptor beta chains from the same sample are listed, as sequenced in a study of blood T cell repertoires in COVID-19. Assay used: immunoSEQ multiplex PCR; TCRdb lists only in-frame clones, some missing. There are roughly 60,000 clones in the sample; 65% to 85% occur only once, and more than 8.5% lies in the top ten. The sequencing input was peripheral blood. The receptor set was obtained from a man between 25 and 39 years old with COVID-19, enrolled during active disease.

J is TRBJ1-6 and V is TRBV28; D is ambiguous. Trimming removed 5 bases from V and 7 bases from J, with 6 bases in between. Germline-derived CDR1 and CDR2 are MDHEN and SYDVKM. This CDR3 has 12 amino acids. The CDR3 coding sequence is TGTGCCAGCAGTCCCCAGAATTCACCCCTCCACTTT. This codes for CASSPQNSPLHF.

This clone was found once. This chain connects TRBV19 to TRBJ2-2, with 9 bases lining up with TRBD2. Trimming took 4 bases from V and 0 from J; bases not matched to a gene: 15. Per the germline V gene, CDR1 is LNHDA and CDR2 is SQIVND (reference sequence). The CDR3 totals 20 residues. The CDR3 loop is CASSTHLGLAGTANTGELFF. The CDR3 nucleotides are TGTGCCAGTAGTACTCATTTGGGGCTAGCGGGGACCGCGAACACCGGGGAGCTGTTTTTT. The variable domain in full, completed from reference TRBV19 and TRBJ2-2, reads DGGITQSPKYLFRKEGQNVTLSCEQNLNHDAMYWYRQDPGQGLRLIYYSQIVNDFQKGDIAEGYSVSREKKESFPLTVTSAQKNPTAFYLCASSTHLGLAGTANTGELFFGEGSRLTVL.

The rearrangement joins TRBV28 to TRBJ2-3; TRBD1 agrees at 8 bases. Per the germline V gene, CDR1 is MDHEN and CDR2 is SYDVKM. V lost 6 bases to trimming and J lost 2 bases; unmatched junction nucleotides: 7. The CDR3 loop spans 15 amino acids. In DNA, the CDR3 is TGTGCCAGCAGCAGGGACAGGAGAGACACAGATACGCAGTATTTT. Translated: CASSRDRRDTDTQYF.

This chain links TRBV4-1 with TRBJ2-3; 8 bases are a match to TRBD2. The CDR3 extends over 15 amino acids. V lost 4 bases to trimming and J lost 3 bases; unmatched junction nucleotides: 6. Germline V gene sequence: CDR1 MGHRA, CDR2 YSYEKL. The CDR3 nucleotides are TGCGCCAGCAGCCTTCGAGCGGGAGAGACAGATACGCAGTATTTT. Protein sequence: CASSLRAGETDTQYF.

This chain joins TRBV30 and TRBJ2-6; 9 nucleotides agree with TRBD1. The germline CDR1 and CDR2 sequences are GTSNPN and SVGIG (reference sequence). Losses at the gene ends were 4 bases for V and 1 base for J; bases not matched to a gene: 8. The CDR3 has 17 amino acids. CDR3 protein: CAWTGDRVASGANVLTF. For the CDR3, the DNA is TGTGCCTGGACTGGGGACAGGGTAGCGTCTGGGGCCAACGTCCTGACTTTC.

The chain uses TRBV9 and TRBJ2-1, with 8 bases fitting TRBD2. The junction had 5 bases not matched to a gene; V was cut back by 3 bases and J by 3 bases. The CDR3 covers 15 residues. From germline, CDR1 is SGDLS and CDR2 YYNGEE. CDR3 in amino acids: CASSATSGIYNEQFF. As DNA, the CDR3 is TGTGCCAGCAGCGCCACTAGCGGTATCTACAATGAGCAGTTCTTC.

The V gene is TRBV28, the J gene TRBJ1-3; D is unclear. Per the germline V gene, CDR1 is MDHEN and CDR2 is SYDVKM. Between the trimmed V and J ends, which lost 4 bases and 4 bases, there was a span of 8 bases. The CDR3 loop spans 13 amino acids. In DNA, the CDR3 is TGTGCCAGCAGTTCCCTAGCCGGAAACACCATATATTTT. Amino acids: CASSSLAGNTIYF.

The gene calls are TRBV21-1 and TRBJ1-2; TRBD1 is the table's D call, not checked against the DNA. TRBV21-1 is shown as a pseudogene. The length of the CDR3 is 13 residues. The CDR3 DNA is TGTGCCAGCAGCAAAGACAAAAACTATGGCTACACCTTC. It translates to CASSKDKNYGYTF.

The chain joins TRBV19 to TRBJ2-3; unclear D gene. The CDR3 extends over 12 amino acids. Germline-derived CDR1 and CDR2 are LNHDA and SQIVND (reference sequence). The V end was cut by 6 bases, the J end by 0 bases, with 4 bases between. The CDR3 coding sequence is TGTGCCAGTAGACAGAGCACAGATACGCAGTATTTT. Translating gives CASRQSTDTQYF.

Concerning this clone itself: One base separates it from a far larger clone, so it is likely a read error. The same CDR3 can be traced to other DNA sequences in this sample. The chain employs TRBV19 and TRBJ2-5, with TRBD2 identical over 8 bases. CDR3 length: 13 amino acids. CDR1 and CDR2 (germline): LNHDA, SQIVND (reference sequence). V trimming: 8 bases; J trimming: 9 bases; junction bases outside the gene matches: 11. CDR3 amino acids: CASCGWDGGAQYF. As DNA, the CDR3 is TGTGCCAGTTGTGGATGGGACGGGGGGGCCCAGTACTTC. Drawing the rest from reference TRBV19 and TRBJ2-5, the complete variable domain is DGGITQSPKYLFRKEGQNVTLSCEQNLNHDAMYWYRQDPGQGLRLIYYSQIVNDFQKGDIAEGYSVSREKKESFPLTVTSAQKNPTAFYLCASCGWDGGAQYFGPGTRLLVL.

CDR3 DNA sequence: TGTGCCAGCAGCCGACAGGGGATGGACACTGAAGCTTTCTTT. It is translated as CASSRQGMDTEAFF. The chain links TRBV5-5 to TRBJ1-1, with TRBD1 matching 8 bases. With 4 bases clipped from V and 3 bases from J, the junction kept 5 bases outside the gene matches. Germline assignment: CDR1 SGHKS and CDR2 YYEKEE (reference sequence). The CDR3 runs to 14 residues.

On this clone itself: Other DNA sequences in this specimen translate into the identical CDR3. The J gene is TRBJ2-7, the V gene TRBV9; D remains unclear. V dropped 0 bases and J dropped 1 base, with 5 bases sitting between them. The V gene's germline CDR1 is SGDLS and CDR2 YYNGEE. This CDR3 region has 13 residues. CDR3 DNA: TGTGCCAGCAGCGTAGGTTCGTCCTACGAGCAGTACTTC. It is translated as CASSVGSSYEQYF.

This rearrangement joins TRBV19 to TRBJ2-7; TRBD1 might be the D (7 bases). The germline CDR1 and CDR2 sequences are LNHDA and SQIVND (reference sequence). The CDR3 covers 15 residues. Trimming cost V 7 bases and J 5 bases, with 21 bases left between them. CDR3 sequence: CASTPWAGGSHEQYF. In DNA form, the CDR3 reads TGTGCCAGTACCCCTTGGGCAGGGGGGTCTCACGAGCAGTACTTC.

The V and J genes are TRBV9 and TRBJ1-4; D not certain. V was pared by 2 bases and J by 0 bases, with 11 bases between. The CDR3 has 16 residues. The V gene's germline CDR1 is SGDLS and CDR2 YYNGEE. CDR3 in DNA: TGTGCCAGCAGCGTTTCCCCGGGGTCAACTAATGAAAAACTGTTTTTT. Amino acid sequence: CASSVSPGSTNEKLFF.

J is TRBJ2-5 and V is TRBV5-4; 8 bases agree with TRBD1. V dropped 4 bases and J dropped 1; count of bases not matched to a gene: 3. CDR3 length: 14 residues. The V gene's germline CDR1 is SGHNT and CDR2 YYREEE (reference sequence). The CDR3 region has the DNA TGTGCCAGCAGCACCGGGACAGGCCAAGAGACCCAGTACTTC. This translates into CASSTGTGQETQYF.